Listed below are T cell receptor beta chains from one sample, sequenced in a study of T cells after yellow fever vaccination. Each CDR3 protein gets one entry after TCRdb re-called the 5' RACE reads with MiXCR. The top ten hold over 2.5% of the sample, which has some 110,000 distinct CDR3 sequences, more than 5.5% seen once. Sequencing was performed on CD4+ T cells sorted from PBMCs, taken 35 to 50 days after the first yellow fever vaccination. Source of these receptors: a man in his late teens or twenties who received the YFV17D yellow fever vaccine. Both conserved end residues are part of each CDR3. The order of the fields is CDR3 DNA, CDR3 protein, J gene, D gene, clone size, V gene. D genes are given only for firm matches. Clone size appears in some rows only: once, few, many, or a class for an expanded clone.

TGCGCCAGCAGCTTGGTACCAGGACAGGCTGAGGAGACCCAGTACTTC | CASSLVPGQAEETQYF | TRBJ2-5 | TRBD1 | many | TRBV5-1
TGTGCCAGCAGTTTGCGTGGGGTAGTAAGAGAAAAACTGTTTTTT | CASSLRGVVREKLFF | TRBJ1-4 | . | many | TRBV27
TGTGCCAGCAGCTTAGGGGACAGACTTAGCACAGATACGCAGTATTTT | CASSLGDRLSTDTQYF | TRBJ2-3 | TRBD1 | many | TRBV7-2
TGTGCCAGCAGTCCCGGCGGTTGGGAGGGTGGCTACACCTTC | CASSPGGWEGGYTF | TRBJ1-2 | . | . | TRBV6-1
TGCGCCAGCAGCTTGGCCGGGGACTATGGCTACACCTTC | CASSLAGDYGYTF | TRBJ1-2 | . | many | TRBV5-1
TGTGCCAGCAGCTGGACAGGGGGGACGAACACCGGGGAGCTGTTTTTT | CASSWTGGTNTGELFF | TRBJ2-2 | TRBD1 | many | TRBV7-2
TGTGCCAGCAGCAGCCCGGTCGGGACTTCGTACAATGAGCAGTTCTTC | CASSSPVGTSYNEQFF | TRBJ2-1 | . | . | TRBV9
TGTGCCAGCAGCTTAAACCCGTCTATGAACACTGAAGCTTTCTTT | CASSLNPSMNTEAFF | TRBJ1-1 | . | many | TRBV7-3
TGTGCCAGCAGCCAAGGGTCCAGTCCTTATGGCTACACCTTC | CASSQGSSPYGYTF | TRBJ1-2 | . | many | TRBV3-1
TGCAGTGCCAATACAGGGAGTGGGCAGCCCCAGCATTTT | CSANTGSGQPQHF | TRBJ1-5 | . | many | TRBV20-1
TGTGCCAGCAACAAGCAGGGGGGTGAAGCTTTCTTT | CASNKQGGEAFF | TRBJ1-1 | TRBD1 | few | TRBV7-9
TGTGCCAGCAGCTCCATGACTAGCGGGGCACAAGAGACCCAGTACTTC | CASSSMTSGAQETQYF | TRBJ2-5 | TRBD2 | . | TRBV9
TGCGCCAGCAGCCGTAGAGGTGGTTTTAACTTCCCAGATACGCAGTATTTT | CASSRRGGFNFPDTQYF | TRBJ2-3 | . | many | TRBV4-3